Included here is one T cell receptor beta chain sequence, with context. Its matching antigen is unknown. CDR3 regions of TCR beta were amplified from RNA transcripts. HTBI primers were employed in first-round RT-PCR, then a second-round multiplex PCR followed. TCRdb called the multiplex PCR reads again in MiXCR, with one record for every CDR3 protein. The data hold about 740,000 distinct CDR3 sequences, with 35% to 50% observed a single time. The record originates from a study of Graves' ophthalmopathy and Graves' hyperthyroidism. The study's findings and limits: Appearing in blood as well were most expanded thyroid clonotypes above 0.001 frequency.

The length of the CDR3 is 15 residues. Germline-derived CDR1 and CDR2 are LGHNT and FRNRAP. Between the trimmed V and J ends, which lost 7 bases and 1 base, there was a span of 16 bases. The sequence came from an adult man with Graves' ophthalmopathy. Sequenced: peripheral blood. The chain has TRBV12-5 and TRBJ2-5; a possible D gene is TRBD2 (6 bases). The CDR3 nucleotides read TGTGCTAGTGCCGTATTTTCGGGAGCCCAAGAGACCCAGTACTTC. Protein product: CASAVFSGAQETQYF.